One and the same sample provided the 30 T cell receptor beta chains below, sequenced in a study of T-cell memory formation after mild COVID-19. Each CDR3 protein gets one entry after TCRdb re-called the 5' RACE reads with MiXCR. The table includes roughly 13,000 distinct CDR3 sequences, around 11% detected once. Sequencing input: PBMCs or a T cell subset sorted from them (not recorded which). The receptors derive from an adult woman who had mild COVID-19 (a few samples of this study predate the infection). Cell type and time point are not known.

V gene TRBV24-1 combines with J gene TRBJ2-6, with D possibly matching TRBD2 (6 bases). Germline CDR1 is KGHDR and CDR2 is SFDVKD. The CDR3 totals 21 residues. V gave up 2 bases and J gave up 0 bases, with 22 bases separating them. CDR3 in amino acids: CATSDSRGDRRVFSGANVLTF. CDR3 DNA sequence: TGTGCCACCAGTGATTCGCGGGGAGACAGACGAGTCTTCTCTGGGGCCAACGTCCTGACTTTC.

The rearrangement uses TRBV24-1 and TRBJ2-7; the D gene is possibly TRBD1 (5 bases). In germline, CDR1 is KGHDR, CDR2 SFDVKD. V was cut by 6 bases and J by 3 bases, with 5 bases left in between. This CDR3 contains 11 residues. The CDR3 sequence: CATSQGYEQYF. The CDR3 DNA sequence: TGTGCCACCAGTCAGGGCTACGAGCAGTACTTC.

This clonotype has at least ten counts. The V call is TRBV20-1, the J call TRBJ1-5, with TRBD1 identical over 9 bases. The V gene's germline CDR1 is DFQATT and CDR2 SNEGSKA (reference sequence). The CDR3 consists of 18 residues. J lost 0 bases, V lost 2 bases, and 11 bases had no gene match. CDR3 in DNA: TGCAGTGCTAGATTGGTTGGGACAGGGATCTATAGCAATCAGCCCCAGCATTTT. Translation: CSARLVGTGIYSNQPQHF.

This clonotype was recorded many times. V and J are TRBV11-2 and TRBJ2-5; TRBD2 agrees at 7 bases. V was clipped by 1 base and J by 4 bases; unmatched bases: 3. The CDR3 contains 14 residues. Germline assignment: CDR1 SGHAT and CDR2 FQNNGV. CDR3 region: CASSLVRGVETQYF. CDR3 DNA: TGTGCCAGCAGCTTAGTCCGGGGGGTAGAGACCCAGTACTTC.

This clonotype occurred many times. The rearrangement joins TRBV7-9 to TRBJ1-1; no definite D call. V was cut by 6 bases and J by 1 base, with 15 bases left in between. Germline V lookup: CDR1 SEHNR, CDR2 FQNEAQ (reference sequence). The CDR3 runs 15 residues. The CDR3 DNA follows: TGTGCCAGCAGTTCTGCTTGGGATAAGAACACTGAAGCTTTCTTT. Protein product: CASSSAWDKNTEAFF.

This clonotype is medium-sized by share. The chain has TRBV9 and TRBJ2-1; tentative D call: TRBD1 (5 bases). Germline values: CDR1 SGDLS, CDR2 YYNGEE. The CDR3 consists of 14 residues. Trimming removed 3 bases from V and 4 bases from J, with 11 bases in between. For the CDR3, the DNA is TGTGCCAGCAGCGGACAGACAGATTACAATGAGCAGTTCTTC. Its protein product is CASSGQTDYNEQFF.

This clonotype is medium-sized in the sample. J is TRBJ2-7 and V is TRBV9, with D perhaps TRBD2 (6 bases). Germline CDR1 reads SGDLS; CDR2 reads YYNGEE. V lost 5 bases and J lost 0, with 15 bases in between. The length of the CDR3 is 15 residues. The CDR3 bases are TGTGCCAGCAGTTACGGAGGGGCCGACTCCTACGAGCAGTACTTC. Its translation is CASSYGGADSYEQYF.

The V call is TRBV7-3, the J call TRBJ2-5, with D hard to call. The DNA end favors TRBJ2-1, so the J call may be wrong. The germline V gene has CDR1 SGHTA and CDR2 FQGTGA. The CDR3 spans 14 residues. The CDR3 sequence: CASSLTAASNEQFF. CDR3 bases: TGTGCCAGCAGCTTAACGGCAGCTAGCAATGAGCAGTTCTTC.

In this sample, this clonotype turned up a few times. The chain combines TRBV7-2 with TRBJ1-1; no clear D gene. The CDR3 loop spans 10 amino acids. The germline CDR1 and CDR2 sequences are SGHTA and FQGNSA. Trimming took 8 bases from V and 11 from J, leaving 12 bases between them. CDR3: CASGRLGAFF. CDR3 in DNA: TGTGCCAGCGGGCGGTTGGGGGCTTTCTTT.

This clonotype was observed many times. This chain links TRBV2 with TRBJ2-6; 7 bases line up with TRBD1. After removal of 5 bases from V and 2 bases from J, the junction contained 3 bases not matched to a gene. CDR1 is SNHLY, CDR2 FYNNEI, per germline. The CDR3 consists of 15 residues. CDR3 DNA sequence: TGTGCCAGCAGTCCTACAGGGGCTGGGGCCAACGTCCTGACTTTC. Protein: CASSPTGAGANVLTF.

Relative to its sample, this clonotype is medium-sized. The CDR3 coding sequence is TGCGCCAGCAGCCAAGACCTTTCGCCTGCCAGTTGGGGTGGCTACACCTTC. Residues: CASSQDLSPASWGGYTF. V gene TRBV4-1 combines with J gene TRBJ1-2; no clear D gene. The CDR3 is 17 residues long. Trimming stripped 0 bases from V and 7 bases from J, with 21 bases between. Germline V gives CDR1 MGHRA, CDR2 YSYEKL.

The table lists this clonotype with many counts. CDR3 DNA: TGTGCCAGCAGTTTTTTGGTTTACGGGGTAGACACTGAAGCTTTCTTT. Amino acid sequence: CASSFLVYGVDTEAFF. The chain uses TRBV12-3 or TRBV12-4 and TRBJ1-1; no firm D call. Between the trimmed V and J ends, which lost 3 bases and 3 bases, there was a span of 17 bases. This CDR3 is 16 amino acids long.

This clonotype has a count of ten or more. This rearrangement joins TRBV29-1 to TRBJ2-1; D is unclear. The germline V and J ends were trimmed by 3 bases and 10 bases, with 7 bases remaining between them. The CDR3 spans 10 residues. Per the germline V gene, CDR1 is SQVTM and CDR2 is ANQGSEA. The CDR3, as DNA: TGCAGCGTTGATTTCGTAGAGCAGTTCTTC. This codes for CSVDFVEQFF.

About this clonotype itself: Given a much more abundant clone one base away, this may be a read error. The conserved final phenylalanine or tryptophan is absent from the CDR3, which likely points to a read error. The chain uses TRBV7-3 and TRBJ1-1; 8 nucleotides align to TRBD1. The ends lost 5 bases at V and 5 bases at J; junction bases unmatched: 10. This CDR3 has 15 amino acids. Per the germline V gene, CDR1 is SGHTA and CDR2 is FQGTGA. CDR3: CASSLSGGQATEAFY. The CDR3, as DNA: TGTGCCAGCAGCCTGTCGGGGGGACAGGCGACTGAAGCTTTCTAT.

There are many counts of this clonotype. The chain is built from TRBV20-1 and TRBJ2-3; TRBD2 agrees at 14 bases. This CDR3 is 16 amino acids long. J was trimmed by 3 bases and V by 6 bases; bases with no gene match: 8. Germline assignment: CDR1 DFQATT and CDR2 SNEGSKA (reference sequence). In DNA, the CDR3 is TGCAGTGCCGCGGGTGGGACTAGCGGGAGTACAGATACGCAGTATTTT. This encodes CSAAGGTSGSTDTQYF.

This clonotype appeared many times. This chain joins TRBV7-7 and TRBJ2-1; 7 nucleotides agree with TRBD1. The CDR3 runs 15 residues. Germline V gene sequence: CDR1 SSHAT, CDR2 FNYEAQ (reference sequence). The J segment lost 3 bases and the V segment lost 5 bases, leaving 7 bases of the junction unmatched. The CDR3 DNA reads as TGTGCCAGCAGCCGGGACAGTTCCCGCTACAATGAGCAGTTCTTC. It specifies CASSRDSSRYNEQFF. The full variable domain, rest sourced from reference TRBV7-7 and TRBJ2-1, is GAGVSQSPRYKVTKRGQDVTLRCDPISSHATLYWYQQALGQGPEFLTYFNYEAQPDKSGLPSDRFSAERPEGSISTLTIQRTEQRDSAMYRCASSRDSSRYNEQFFGPGTRLTVL.

This clonotype was seen ten or more times. The V gene is TRBV18, the J gene TRBJ2-6, with 9 bases lining up with TRBD1. Germline values: CDR1 KGHSH, CDR2 LQKENI. This CDR3 is built from 18 residues. V was clipped by 1 base and J by 2 bases; unmatched bases: 6. The CDR3 sequence: CASSPRDRVFAGANVLTF. In DNA form, the CDR3 reads TGTGCCAGCTCACCACGGGACAGGGTATTCGCTGGGGCCAACGTCCTGACTTTC.

This clonotype was recorded many times. The gene calls are TRBV5-1 and TRBJ1-2; possible D gene TRBD1, 5 bases. The CDR3 totals 15 residues. CDR1 is SGHRS and CDR2 is YFSETQ in the germline V gene. The ends were cut back, 0 bases at V and 1 base at J, with 10 bases in the middle. CDR3 nucleotides: TGCGCCAGCAGCTTGGTCGGGGGACGTAACTATGGCTACACCTTC. Amino acid sequence: CASSLVGGRNYGYTF.

Ten or more counts support this clonotype. V and J are TRBV20-1 and TRBJ2-1; perhaps TRBD2 as D (5 bases). Germline lookup yields CDR1 DFQATT and CDR2 SNEGSKA (reference sequence). Trimming removed 3 bases from V and 9 bases from J, with 24 bases in between. CDR3 length: 16 residues. The CDR3 loop is CSARDILVIPNGEQFF. The CDR3 DNA follows: TGCAGTGCTAGGGATATACTAGTAATCCCTAATGGTGAGCAGTTCTTC.

This clonotype was found many times. This chain uses TRBV29-1 with TRBJ2-7; 10 bases align to TRBD2. The V segment lost 7 bases and the J segment 0 bases; nucleotides outside the gene matches: 6. Per the germline V gene, CDR1 is SQVTM and CDR2 is ANQGSEA. This CDR3 contains 14 residues. The chain's CDR3 is CSAFLAGVSYEQYF. CDR3 DNA: TGCAGCGCCTTTCTAGCGGGAGTCTCCTACGAGCAGTACTTC.

This clonotype was observed many times. The chain combines TRBV20-1 with TRBJ1-1; D gene ambiguous. The V end was cut by 1 base, the J end by 1 base, with 10 bases between. The germline gives CDR1 DFQATT, CDR2 SNEGSKA (reference sequence). The CDR3 is 14 residues long. In DNA, the CDR3 is TGCAGTGCTAGAGTTCGGCCAGAGAACACTGAAGCTTTCTTT. Translating it yields CSARVRPENTEAFF.

This clonotype was seen ten or more times. DNA of the CDR3: TGTGCCAGCAGTTACTCCAGGGTCGAAAACACTGAAGCTTTCTTT. It encodes CASSYSRVENTEAFF. This chain connects TRBV6-5 to TRBJ1-1; D perhaps matches TRBD1 (5 bases). The germline V gene encodes CDR1 MNHEY and CDR2 SVGAGI. V was trimmed by 0 bases and J by 2 bases, leaving 10 bases between them. This CDR3 is built from 15 residues.

This clonotype was counted only a few times. This sequence joins TRBV7-6 and TRBJ1-5; 8 bases are shared with TRBD1. V lost 1 base to trimming and J lost 5 bases; unmatched junction nucleotides: 4. Germline V lookup: CDR1 SGHVS, CDR2 FNYEAQ. The CDR3 is made up of 15 amino acids. CDR3 DNA sequence: TGTGCCAGCAGCTTAGGGACAGGGTTCGATCAGCCCCAGCATTTT. Translating it yields CASSLGTGFDQPQHF.

The rearrangement links TRBV29-1 to TRBJ2-4; D not certain. Germline lookup yields CDR1 SQVTM and CDR2 ANQGSEA. The CDR3 sequence is 16 residues long. Trimming pared 8 bases from V and 0 bases from J, leaving 20 bases between. For the CDR3, the DNA is TGCAGCCCCACTCGTGGGCACTCGGGAGCCAAAAACATTCAGTACTTC. Protein sequence: CSPTRGHSGAKNIQYF. The variable domain in full, with the rest retrieved from reference TRBV29-1 and TRBJ2-4, is SAVISQKPSRDICQRGTSLTIQCQVDSQVTMMFWYRQQPGQSLTLIATANQGSEATYESGFVIDKFPISRPNLTFSTLTVSNMSPEDSSIYLCSPTRGHSGAKNIQYFGAGTRLSVL.

The J gene is TRBJ2-5, the V gene TRBV6-5, with TRBD2 identical over 9 bases. The V gene end was trimmed by 4 bases and the J gene end by 4 bases; junction bases not matched to a gene: 4. The CDR3 length is 14 residues. The germline V gene has CDR1 MNHEY and CDR2 SVGAGI. The CDR3 DNA reads TGTGCCAGCAGTTCCGCGGGAGGGGTAGAGACCCAGTACTTC. This encodes CASSSAGGVETQYF.

The table lists this clonotype with many counts. The CDR3 loop is CAWTMGNTIYF. The DNA for the CDR3 is TGTGCCTGGACTATGGGAAACACCATATATTTT. The genes are TRBV30 and TRBJ1-3; D uncertain. The CDR3 has 11 amino acids. With 4 bases removed from V and 4 bases from J, the gap between germline ends came to 5 bases. CDR1 and CDR2 (germline): GTSNPN, SVGIG (reference sequence).

Ten or more counts support this clonotype. The rearrangement uses TRBV9 and TRBJ1-1; D is possibly TRBD1 (5 bases). V was clipped by 0 bases and J by 3 bases, with 12 bases between them. The CDR3 spans 15 residues. The germline V gene has CDR1 SGDLS and CDR2 YYNGEE. The CDR3 protein is CASSVGDGWDTEAFF. The CDR3, as DNA: TGTGCCAGCAGCGTAGGGGACGGGTGGGACACTGAAGCTTTCTTT.

As regards this clonotype: A much larger clone is a single base away; this may be a read error. The genes are TRBV24-1 and TRBJ2-1; TRBD2 aligns across 8 bases. The CDR3 is 18 residues long. Germline CDR1 is KGHDR and CDR2 is SFDVKD. CDR3 in DNA: TGTGCCACCGGTGATTTGGTTAGCGGGGCGAGCTCCTACAATGAGCAGTTCTTC. It specifies CATGDLVSGASSYNEQFF.

There are many counts of this clonotype. The J gene is TRBJ2-1, the V gene TRBV13, with 7 bases fitting TRBD2. This CDR3 is 14 amino acids long. V was clipped by 5 bases and J by 3 bases; unmatched bases: 4. Germline CDR1 is PRHDT and CDR2 is FYEKMQ (reference sequence). This CDR3 reads CASSPSGFYNEQFF. The CDR3, as DNA: TGTGCCAGCAGCCCTAGCGGCTTCTACAATGAGCAGTTCTTC.

This clonotype appeared many times. The DNA for the CDR3 is TGCAGTGCTAGATCCCCGGGACTTAGCAATCAGCCCCAGCATTTT. Amino acids: CSARSPGLSNQPQHF. The V and J genes are TRBV20-1 and TRBJ1-5; tentatively, D is TRBD1 (5 bases). V was shortened by 2 bases and J by 0 bases, with 11 bases between the two germline ends. The CDR3 totals 15 residues. Per germline, CDR1 DFQATT and CDR2 SNEGSKA (reference sequence).